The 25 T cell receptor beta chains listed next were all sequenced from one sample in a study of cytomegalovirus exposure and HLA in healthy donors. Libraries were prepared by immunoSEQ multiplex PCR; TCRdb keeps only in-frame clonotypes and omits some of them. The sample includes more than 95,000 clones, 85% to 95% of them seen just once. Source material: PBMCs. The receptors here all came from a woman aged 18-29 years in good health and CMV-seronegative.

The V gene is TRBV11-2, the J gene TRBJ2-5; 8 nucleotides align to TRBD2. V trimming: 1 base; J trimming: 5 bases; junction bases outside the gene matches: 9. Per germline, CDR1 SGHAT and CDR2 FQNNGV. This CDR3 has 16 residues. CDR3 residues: CASSLGRGGPLETQYF. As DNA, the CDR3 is TGTGCCAGCAGCTTAGGTCGGGGGGGGCCATTGGAGACCCAGTACTTC.

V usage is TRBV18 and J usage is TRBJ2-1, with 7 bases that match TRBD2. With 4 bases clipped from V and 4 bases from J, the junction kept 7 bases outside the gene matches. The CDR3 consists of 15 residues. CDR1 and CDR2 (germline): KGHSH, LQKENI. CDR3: CASSRDLADYNEQFF. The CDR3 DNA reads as TGTGCCAGCTCACGCGACCTAGCGGATTACAATGAGCAGTTCTTC. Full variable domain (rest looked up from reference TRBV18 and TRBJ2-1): NAGVMQNPRHLVRRRGQEARLRCSPMKGHSHVYWYRQLPEEGLKFMVYLQKENIIDESGMPKERFSAEFPKEGPSILRIQQVVRGDSAAYFCASSRDLADYNEQFFGPGTRLTVL.

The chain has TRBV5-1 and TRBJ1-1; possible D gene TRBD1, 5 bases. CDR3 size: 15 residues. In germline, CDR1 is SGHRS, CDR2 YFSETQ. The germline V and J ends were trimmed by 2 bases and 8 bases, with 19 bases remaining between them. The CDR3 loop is CASSFSRDSSLEAFF. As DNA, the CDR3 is TGCGCCAGCAGCTTTAGCCGAGACAGTAGCCTCGAAGCTTTCTTT.

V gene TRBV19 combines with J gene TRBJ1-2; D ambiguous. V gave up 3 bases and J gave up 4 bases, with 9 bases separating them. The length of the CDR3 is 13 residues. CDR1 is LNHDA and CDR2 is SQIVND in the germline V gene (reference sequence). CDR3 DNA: TGTGCCAGTAGTATTCACAGCCGCTATGGCTACACCTTC. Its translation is CASSIHSRYGYTF.

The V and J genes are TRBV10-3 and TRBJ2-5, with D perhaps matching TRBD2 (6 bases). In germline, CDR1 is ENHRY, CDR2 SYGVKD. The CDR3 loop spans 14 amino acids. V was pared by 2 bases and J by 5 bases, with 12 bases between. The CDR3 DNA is TGTGCCATCAGTGAGCTCTCAAGCGGGGAGACCCAGTACTTC. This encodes CAISELSSGETQYF.

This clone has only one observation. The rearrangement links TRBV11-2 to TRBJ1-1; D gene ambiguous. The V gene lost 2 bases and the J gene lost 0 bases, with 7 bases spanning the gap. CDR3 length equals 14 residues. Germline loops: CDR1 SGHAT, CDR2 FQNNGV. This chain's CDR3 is CASSLRGMNTEAFF. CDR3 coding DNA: TGTGCCAGCAGCTTACGGGGTATGAACACTGAAGCTTTCTTT. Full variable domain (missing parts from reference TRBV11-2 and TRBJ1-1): EAGVAQSPRYKIIEKRQSVAFWCNPISGHATLYWYQQILGQGPKLLIQFQNNGVVDDSQLPKDRFSAERLKGVDSTLKIQPAKLEDSAVYLCASSLRGMNTEAFFGQGTRLTVV.

CDR3 in DNA: TGCGCCAGCAGTGTCCGAAGCGGTCCCTACAATGAGCAGTTCTTC. Its translation: CASSVRSGPYNEQFF. The chain is built from TRBV10-1 and TRBJ2-1; possible D gene TRBD2, 5 bases. Germline CDR1 reads WNHNN; CDR2 reads SYGVQD (reference sequence). Trimming took 4 bases from V and 2 from J, leaving 12 bases between them. The CDR3 is 15 residues long.

The CDR3 sequence is CASSVSRQGGFYGYTF. CDR3 sequence (DNA): TGTGCCAGCAGTGTAAGTCGCCAGGGAGGGTTCTATGGCTACACCTTC. The chain couples TRBV2 to TRBJ1-2; possibly TRBD1 for D (5 bases). CDR1 and CDR2 (germline): SNHLY, FYNNEI. The CDR3 consists of 16 residues. Trimming pared 4 bases from V and 4 bases from J, leaving 19 bases between.

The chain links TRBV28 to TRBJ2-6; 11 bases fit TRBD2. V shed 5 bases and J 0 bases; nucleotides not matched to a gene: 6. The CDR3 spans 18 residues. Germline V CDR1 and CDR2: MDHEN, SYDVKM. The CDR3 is CASSLLAGVGSGANVLTF. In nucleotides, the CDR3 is TGTGCCAGCAGTCTACTAGCGGGAGTAGGCTCTGGGGCCAACGTCCTGACTTTC.

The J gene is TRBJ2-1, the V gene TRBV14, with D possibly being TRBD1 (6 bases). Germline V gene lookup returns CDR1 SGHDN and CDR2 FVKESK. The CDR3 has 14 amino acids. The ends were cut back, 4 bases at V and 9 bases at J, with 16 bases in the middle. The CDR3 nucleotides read TGTGCCAGCAGCCTTAGAAACAGGGCTACTGAGCAGTTCTTC. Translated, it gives CASSLRNRATEQFF.

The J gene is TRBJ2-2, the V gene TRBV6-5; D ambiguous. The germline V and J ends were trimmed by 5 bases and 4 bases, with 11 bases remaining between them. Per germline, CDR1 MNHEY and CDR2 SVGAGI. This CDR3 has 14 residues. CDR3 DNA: TGTGCCAGCAGTCCTCCTATCGCCACCGGGGAGCTGTTTTTT. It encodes CASSPPIATGELFF.

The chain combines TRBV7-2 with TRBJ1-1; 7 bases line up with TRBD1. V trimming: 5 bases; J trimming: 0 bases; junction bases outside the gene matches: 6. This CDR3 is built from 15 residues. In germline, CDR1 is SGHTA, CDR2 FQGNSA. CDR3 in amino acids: CASSRATGMNTEAFF. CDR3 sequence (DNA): TGTGCCAGCAGCCGAGCGACAGGGATGAACACTGAAGCTTTCTTT.

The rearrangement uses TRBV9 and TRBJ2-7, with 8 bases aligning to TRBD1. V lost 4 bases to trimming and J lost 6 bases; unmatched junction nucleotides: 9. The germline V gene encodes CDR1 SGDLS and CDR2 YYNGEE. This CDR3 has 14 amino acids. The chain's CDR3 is CASSPRTGFSEQYF. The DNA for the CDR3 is TGTGCCAGCAGCCCTCGGACAGGGTTCTCCGAGCAGTACTTC.

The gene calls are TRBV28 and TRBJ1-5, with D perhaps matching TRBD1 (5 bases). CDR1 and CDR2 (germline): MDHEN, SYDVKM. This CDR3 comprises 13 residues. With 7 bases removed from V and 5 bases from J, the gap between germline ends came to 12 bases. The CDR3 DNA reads TGTGCCAGCAATCAGGGTACAGATCAGCCCCAGCATTTT. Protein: CASNQGTDQPQHF. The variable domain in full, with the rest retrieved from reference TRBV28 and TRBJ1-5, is DVKVTQSSRYLVKRTGEKVFLECVQDMDHENMFWYRQDPGLGLRLIYFSYDVKMKEKGDIPEGYSVSREKKERFSLILESASTNQTSMYLCASNQGTDQPQHFGDGTRLSIL.

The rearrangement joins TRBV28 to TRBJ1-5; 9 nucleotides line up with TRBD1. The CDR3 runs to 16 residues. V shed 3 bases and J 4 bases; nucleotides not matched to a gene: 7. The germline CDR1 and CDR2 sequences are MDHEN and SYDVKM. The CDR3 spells CASSLVGTGKNQPQHF. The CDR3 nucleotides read TGTGCCAGCAGTTTGGTCGGGACAGGGAAGAATCAGCCCCAGCATTTT. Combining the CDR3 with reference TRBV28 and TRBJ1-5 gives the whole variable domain DVKVTQSSRYLVKRTGEKVFLECVQDMDHENMFWYRQDPGLGLRLIYFSYDVKMKEKGDIPEGYSVSREKKERFSLILESASTNQTSMYLCASSLVGTGKNQPQHFGDGTRLSIL.

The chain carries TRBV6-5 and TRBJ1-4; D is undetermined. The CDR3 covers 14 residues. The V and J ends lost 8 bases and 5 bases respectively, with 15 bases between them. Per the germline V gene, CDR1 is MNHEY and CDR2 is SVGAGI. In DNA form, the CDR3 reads TGTGCCAGCCACCCTGCAGCAGGAAATGAAAAACTGTTTTTT. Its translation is CASHPAAGNEKLFF.

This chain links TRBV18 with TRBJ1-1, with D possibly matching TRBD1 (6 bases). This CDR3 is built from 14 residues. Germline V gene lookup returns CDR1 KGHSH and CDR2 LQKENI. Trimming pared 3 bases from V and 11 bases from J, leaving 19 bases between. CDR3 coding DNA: TGTGCCAGCTCACCGTCAGATTCGGGGGGCAGGGCTTTCTTT. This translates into CASSPSDSGGRAFF. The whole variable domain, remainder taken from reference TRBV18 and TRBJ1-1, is NAGVMQNPRHLVRRRGQEARLRCSPMKGHSHVYWYRQLPEEGLKFMVYLQKENIIDESGMPKERFSAEFPKEGPSILRIQQVVRGDSAAYFCASSPSDSGGRAFFGQGTRLTVV.

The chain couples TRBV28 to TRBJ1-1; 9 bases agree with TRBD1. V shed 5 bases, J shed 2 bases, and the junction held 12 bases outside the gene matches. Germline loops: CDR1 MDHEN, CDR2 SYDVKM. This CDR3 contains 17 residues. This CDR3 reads CASSEVTGGGGNTEAFF. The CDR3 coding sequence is TGTGCCAGCAGTGAAGTAACAGGGGGCGGGGGTAACACTGAAGCTTTCTTT.

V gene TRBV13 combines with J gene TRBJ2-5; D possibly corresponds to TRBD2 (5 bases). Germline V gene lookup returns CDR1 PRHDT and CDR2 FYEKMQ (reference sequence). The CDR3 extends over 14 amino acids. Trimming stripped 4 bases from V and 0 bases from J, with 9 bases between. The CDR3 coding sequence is TGTGCCAGCAGCTACACGGAGGACCAAGAGACCCAGTACTTC. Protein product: CASSYTEDQETQYF.

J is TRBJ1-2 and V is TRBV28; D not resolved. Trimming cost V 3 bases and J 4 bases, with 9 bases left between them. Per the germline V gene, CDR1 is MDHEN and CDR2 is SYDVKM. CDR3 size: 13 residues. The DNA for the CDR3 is TGTGCCAGCAGTTTGAGGCTTACCTATGGCTACACCTTC. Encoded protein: CASSLRLTYGYTF.

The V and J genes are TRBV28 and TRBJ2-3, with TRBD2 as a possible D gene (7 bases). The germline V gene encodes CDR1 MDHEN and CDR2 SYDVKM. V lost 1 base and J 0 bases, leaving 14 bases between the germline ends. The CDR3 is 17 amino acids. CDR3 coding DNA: TGTGCCAGCAGTTTATATCTCGGGGGGCCGAGCACAGATACGCAGTATTTT. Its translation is CASSLYLGGPSTDTQYF.

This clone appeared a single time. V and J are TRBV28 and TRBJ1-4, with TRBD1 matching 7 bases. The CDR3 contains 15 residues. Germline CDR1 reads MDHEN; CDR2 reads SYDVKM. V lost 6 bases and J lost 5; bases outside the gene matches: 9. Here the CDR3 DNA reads TGTGCCAGCAGCCAGGGGGGCAGCGGGAATGAAAAACTGTTTTTT. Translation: CASSQGGSGNEKLFF.

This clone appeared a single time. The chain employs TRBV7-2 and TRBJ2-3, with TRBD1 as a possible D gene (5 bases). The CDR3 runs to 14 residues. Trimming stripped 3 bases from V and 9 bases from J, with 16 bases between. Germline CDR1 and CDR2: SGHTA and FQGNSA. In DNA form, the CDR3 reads TGTGCCAGCAGCTTCAGCCCTGGGGCGCGGACGCAGTATTTT. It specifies CASSFSPGARTQYF.

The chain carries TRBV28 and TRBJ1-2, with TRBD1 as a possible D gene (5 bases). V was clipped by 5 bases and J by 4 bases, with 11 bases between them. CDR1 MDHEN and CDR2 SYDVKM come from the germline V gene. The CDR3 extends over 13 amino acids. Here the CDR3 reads CASSPQATYGYTF. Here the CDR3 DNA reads TGTGCCAGCAGTCCACAGGCGACCTATGGCTACACCTTC.

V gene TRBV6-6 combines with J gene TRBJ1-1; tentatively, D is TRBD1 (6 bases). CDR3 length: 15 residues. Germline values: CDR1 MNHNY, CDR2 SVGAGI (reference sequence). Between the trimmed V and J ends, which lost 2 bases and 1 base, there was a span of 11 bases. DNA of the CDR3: TGTGCCAGCAGTTACGGGGACATCCAGAACACTGAAGCTTTCTTT. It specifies CASSYGDIQNTEAFF.